What follows are 26 T cell receptor beta chains derived from one specimen sequenced in a study of early T cells in non-severe SARS-CoV-2 infection. TCRdb reprocessed the 5' RACE reads with MiXCR, giving one entry per CDR3 protein. The sample yields about 77,000 distinct CDR3 sequences, approximately 12% seen once. Sequencing was performed on whole blood, taken at baseline. The receptors stem from an adult who was a healthcare worker with PCR-confirmed SARS-CoV-2 infection or an uninfected control (not recorded which). The donor label of this sample is uncertain.

This clonotype showed up just a few times. The chain combines TRBV6-1 with TRBJ2-1; TRBD2 matches 11 bases. V lost 4 bases and J lost 2; bases outside the gene matches: 4. CDR1 and CDR2 from the germline V gene are MNHNS and SASEGT. The CDR3 runs to 16 residues. For the CDR3, the DNA is TGTGCCAGCAGTGTAGGTAGCGGGGGGGCCTACAATGAGCAGTTCTTC. It codes for CASSVGSGGAYNEQFF.

This clonotype has a handful of counts. The V call is TRBV12-3 or TRBV12-4, the J call TRBJ2-5; D possibly matches TRBD1 or TRBD2 (5 bases each). The CDR3 runs to 15 residues. V lost 6 bases and J lost 4, with 18 bases in between. The CDR3 sequence is CASSLPPGRRETQYF. CDR3 nucleotides: TGTGCCAGCAGCCTACCCCCGGGACGAAGAGAGACCCAGTACTTC.

This clonotype was observed a handful of times. J is TRBJ1-1 and V is TRBV6-2 or TRBV6-3, with 9 bases fitting TRBD1. CDR1 is MNHEY and CDR2 is SVGEGT in the germline V gene. The V gene end was trimmed by 0 bases and the J gene end by 5 bases; junction bases not matched to a gene: 7. This CDR3 has 16 amino acids. The DNA for the CDR3 is TGTGCCAGCAGTTACTCCCGACAGGGGGGATGGACTGAAGCTTTCTTT. It codes for CASSYSRQGGWTEAFF.

The V gene is TRBV10-2, the J gene TRBJ1-2; D gene ambiguous. V was clipped by 1 base and J by 7 bases, with 10 bases between them. Germline loops: CDR1 WSHSY, CDR2 SAAADI. The CDR3 sequence is 13 residues long. CDR3 in amino acids: CASSEFLKGGYTF. DNA of the CDR3: TGCGCCAGCAGTGAGTTCCTGAAAGGTGGCTACACCTTC.

This clonotype was found a few times. The V gene is TRBV25-1, the J gene TRBJ2-5, with 8 bases lining up with TRBD2. V lost 1 base, J lost 5 bases, and 9 bases stayed unmatched. There are 16 residues in the CDR3. The germline gives CDR1 MGHDK, CDR2 SYGVNS. The CDR3 nucleotides read TGTGCCAGCAGTGAATTCATCTCTGGCGGGAGGGAGACCCAGTACTTC. Protein sequence: CASSEFISGGRETQYF.

This clonotype was recorded a few times. J is TRBJ2-4 and V is TRBV4-1; D is perhaps TRBD2 (5 bases). Germline values: CDR1 MGHRA, CDR2 YSYEKL. V lost 3 bases, J lost 6 bases, and 9 bases lay in between. The CDR3 runs 13 residues. The CDR3, as DNA: TGCGCCAGCAGCCAGGAACTAGTAAACATTCAGTACTTC. It translates to CASSQELVNIQYF.

V is TRBV6-5 and J is TRBJ2-3, with D perhaps assigned TRBD1 or TRBD2 (5 bases each). CDR1 MNHEY and CDR2 SVGAGI come from the germline V gene. Trimming shortened V by 0 bases and J by 3 bases, and 19 bases separated the two germline ends. The CDR3 length is 18 residues. The DNA of the CDR3 is TGTGCCAGCAGTTACTCCCTCGGGGCGGTCGGAGTAACAGATACGCAGTATTTT. Translation: CASSYSLGAVGVTDTQYF.

This clonotype was seen a handful of times. The chain is built from TRBV20-1 and TRBJ2-7; 8 nucleotides agree with TRBD1. J lost 4 bases, V lost 6 bases, and 5 bases had no gene match. The CDR3 contains 12 residues. Germline CDR1 DFQATT, CDR2 SNEGSKA (reference sequence). CDR3: CSAPDRAYEQYF. The CDR3 nucleotides are TGCAGTGCCCCGGACAGGGCGTACGAGCAGTACTTC.

This clonotype showed up many times. The chain is built from TRBV12-3 or TRBV12-4 and TRBJ2-1, with D possibly matching TRBD1 (5 bases). This CDR3 is built from 12 residues. The V gene lost 2 bases and the J gene lost 7 bases, with 6 bases spanning the gap. The CDR3, as DNA: TGTGCCAGCAGTTTAAAGGGGAATGAGCAGTTCTTC. Its protein product is CASSLKGNEQFF.

The gene calls are TRBV2 and TRBJ2-5, with TRBD2 identical over 10 bases. The germline V gene has CDR1 SNHLY and CDR2 FYNNEI. This CDR3 comprises 13 residues. J gave up 6 bases and V 7 bases, and 5 bases lay outside the gene matches. In nucleotides, the CDR3 is TGTGCCAGCAATCTAGCGGGGGCAAAGACCCAGTACTTC. It yields the protein CASNLAGAKTQYF. Using reference TRBV2 and TRBJ2-5 for the parts outside the CDR3, the full variable domain is EPEVTQTPSHQVTQMGQEVILRCVPISNHLYFYWYRQILGQKVEFLVSFYNNEISEKSEIFDDQFSVERPDGSNFTLKIRSTKLEDSAMYFCASNLAGAKTQYFGPGTRLLVL.

The gene calls are TRBV5-1 and TRBJ1-5; D possibly corresponds to TRBD1 (5 bases). Trimming removed 0 bases from V and 7 bases from J, with 14 bases in between. Germline CDR1 reads SGHRS; CDR2 reads YFSETQ. This CDR3 spans 15 amino acids. The CDR3 is CASSLAGQGEQPQHF. The CDR3, as DNA: TGCGCCAGCAGCTTGGCCGGTCAGGGAGAGCAGCCCCAGCATTTT.

This clonotype has more than one count but fewer than ten. The chain employs TRBV7-6 and TRBJ1-2, with D tentatively TRBD1 (5 bases). The CDR3 consists of 15 residues. Germline CDR1 reads SGHVS; CDR2 reads FNYEAQ. V was clipped by 5 bases and J by 6 bases, with 19 bases between them. DNA of the CDR3: TGTGCCAGCAGCCCCCGGCAGGGTGTAATGGATGGCTACACCTTC. Amino acid sequence: CASSPRQGVMDGYTF.

This clonotype was recorded a few times. V and J are TRBV6-2 or TRBV6-3 and TRBJ1-1, with no clear D. Germline-derived CDR1 and CDR2 are MNHEY and SVGEGT. The CDR3 totals 12 residues. V lost 7 bases, J lost 1 base, and 7 bases lay in between. For the CDR3, the DNA is TGTGCCAGCACGAGGCGGAACACTGAAGCTTTCTTT. It encodes CASTRRNTEAFF.

The sample holds many counts of this clonotype. This chain joins TRBV18 and TRBJ2-7; TRBD1 matches at 9 bases. Germline CDR1 and CDR2: KGHSH and LQKENI. The CDR3 length is 13 residues. J gave up 6 bases and V 3 bases, and 3 bases lay outside the gene matches. The CDR3 is CASSPGTGFEQYF. The CDR3 nucleotides are TGTGCCAGCTCACCCGGGACAGGGTTCGAGCAGTACTTC.

The V gene is TRBV10-3, the J gene TRBJ2-7; 10 bases match TRBD1. Germline-derived CDR1 and CDR2 are ENHRY and SYGVKD. The junction had 13 bases not matched to a gene; V was cut back by 2 bases and J by 6 bases. The CDR3 spans 17 residues. The CDR3 sequence is CAISEPSRGTGDPEQYF. The CDR3 bases are TGTGCCATCAGTGAGCCCAGCCGAGGGACAGGGGACCCCGAGCAGTACTTC.

The chain is built from TRBV2 and TRBJ1-1, with TRBD1 matching over 9 bases. The CDR3 has 13 amino acids. The V and J ends lost 6 bases and 4 bases, in that order; junction bases with no gene match: 3. Germline CDR1 is SNHLY and CDR2 is FYNNEI. The CDR3 nucleotides read TGTGCCAGCAGGGGACAGGGTCCCACTGAAGCTTTCTTT. As protein: CASRGQGPTEAFF.

The genes are TRBV20-1 and TRBJ2-2; 11 positions agree with TRBD1. V dropped 5 bases and J dropped 6; count of bases not matched to a gene: 5. Germline V CDR1 and CDR2: DFQATT, SNEGSKA (reference sequence). This CDR3 region has 14 residues. This CDR3 reads CSAWTGGTPGELFF. CDR3 DNA: TGCAGTGCTTGGACAGGGGGCACCCCCGGGGAGCTGTTTTTT.

The chain has TRBV20-1 and TRBJ1-1, with D hard to call. CDR1 and CDR2 from the germline V gene are DFQATT and SNEGSKA (reference sequence). Deletions cut 3 bases from V and 7 bases from J, with 12 bases between. The CDR3 consists of 12 residues. CDR3 DNA sequence: TGCAGTGCTAGTGAAGGGTACGATGAAGCTTTCTTT. Translation: CSASEGYDEAFF.

This clonotype was detected a few times. The chain has TRBV12-3 or TRBV12-4 and TRBJ2-2; D is undetermined. Trimming took 3 bases from V and 5 from J, leaving 22 bases between them. The CDR3 is 18 amino acids. The CDR3 spells CASSLGAYGSLWTGELFF. As DNA, the CDR3 is TGTGCCAGCAGTTTGGGTGCTTACGGATCGCTTTGGACCGGGGAGCTGTTTTTT.

The chain is built from TRBV29-1 and TRBJ1-1; D call uncertain. The CDR3 is 10 residues long. The ends were cut back, 6 bases at V and 3 bases at J, with 5 bases in the middle. Germline CDR1 reads SQVTM; CDR2 reads ANQGSEA. CDR3 loop: CSVWDTEAFF. In DNA form, the CDR3 reads TGCAGCGTCTGGGACACTGAAGCTTTCTTT.

This clonotype came up many times. The gene calls are TRBV3-1 and TRBJ1-4; TRBD1 matches 9 bases. The CDR3 runs 16 residues. Trimming took 0 bases from V and 7 from J; bases not matched to a gene: 6. Germline-derived CDR1 and CDR2 are LGHDT and YNNKEL (reference sequence). The CDR3 sequence is CASSQDRGTGSEKLFF. CDR3 sequence (DNA): TGTGCCAGCAGCCAAGATCGGGGGACAGGGAGTGAAAAACTGTTTTTT.

This clonotype was found a few times. Here the CDR3 reads CAWSPGTPYGYTF. The CDR3 DNA is TGTGCCTGGAGCCCCGGGACCCCCTATGGCTACACCTTC. The V gene is TRBV30, the J gene TRBJ1-2; tentative D call: TRBD1 (5 bases). Looked up from germline, CDR1 is GTSNPN and CDR2 is SVGIG (reference sequence). Trimming left V 3 bases short and J 4 bases short, with 12 bases between. The CDR3 totals 13 residues.

This clonotype was recorded at least ten times. In nucleotides, the CDR3 is TGTGCCAGCAGCCCAGGGGGAAATAACTATGGCTACACCTTC. It yields the protein CASSPGGNNYGYTF. The chain carries TRBV2 and TRBJ1-2; 7 bases fit TRBD1. CDR1 and CDR2 from the germline V gene are SNHLY and FYNNEI. V lost 6 bases, J lost 1 base, and 5 bases stayed unmatched. This CDR3 region has 14 residues.

This clonotype was seen a few times. The rearrangement joins TRBV5-6 to TRBJ2-1; TRBD2 is a possible D gene (5 bases). CDR1 is SGHDT, CDR2 YYEEEE, per germline. V shed 7 bases and J shed 8 bases, with 22 bases lying between them. The CDR3 runs 15 residues. The DNA of the CDR3 is TGTGCCAGCGCCGCGGGCCAGCTCCTTCGCCATGAGCAGTTCTTC. Amino acids: CASAAGQLLRHEQFF.

This sequence joins TRBV7-8 and TRBJ2-1; 10 bases align to TRBD2. With 4 bases clipped from V and 7 bases from J, the junction kept 10 bases outside the gene matches. Germline V gives CDR1 SGHVS, CDR2 FQNEAQ. This CDR3 region has 16 residues. CDR3 DNA sequence: TGTGCCAGCAGCTCTCGGCTAGCGGGAGTTGGGAATGAGCAGTTCTTC. Its protein product is CASSSRLAGVGNEQFF.

This clonotype was picked up many times. V is TRBV6-5 and J is TRBJ2-3; the match to TRBD2 covers 8 bases. CDR1 is MNHEY and CDR2 is SVGAGI in the germline V gene. CDR3 length: 18 amino acids. Losses at the gene ends were 4 bases for V and 10 bases for J; bases not matched to a gene: 22. CDR3 region: CASSFTLGAGGDIGSQYF. In nucleotides, the CDR3 is TGTGCCAGCAGTTTCACCCTCGGGGCGGGAGGAGACATTGGTTCGCAGTATTTT.